This entry lists 20 T cell receptor beta chains sequenced from one sample in a study of blood T cell repertoires in COVID-19. Sequencing used immunoSEQ multiplex PCR; TCRdb keeps in-frame clones, though not all of them. The table shows a few hundred thousand clones, with approximately 86% occurring only once. Material: PBMCs or T cells enriched from blood (not recorded which). The origin of the receptors is a young woman who had been exposed to COVID-19.

CDR3 DNA: TGTGCCTCCCGGGACAGGGGCGCAACTAATGAAAAACTGTTTTTT. Residues: CASRDRGATNEKLFF. The chain carries TRBV10-3 and TRBJ1-4; 10 nucleotides align to TRBD1. J was trimmed by 0 bases and V by 11 bases; bases with no gene match: 6. The CDR3 runs to 15 residues. The germline V gene encodes CDR1 ENHRY and CDR2 SYGVKD.

The chain carries TRBV30 and TRBJ2-2, with 9 bases that match TRBD1. CDR3 size: 15 residues. J lost 4 bases, V lost 4 bases, and 7 bases had no gene match. Germline assignment: CDR1 GTSNPN and CDR2 SVGIG (reference sequence). Written as DNA, the CDR3 is TGTGCCTGGACCTTGGGACAGGGAATCACCGGGGAGCTGTTTTTT. Translated, it gives CAWTLGQGITGELFF.

The chain combines TRBV6-4 with TRBJ2-1; no firm D call. The germline CDR1 and CDR2 sequences are MRHNA and SNTAGT. The ends were cut back, 3 bases at V and 4 bases at J, with 4 bases in the middle. The CDR3 is 12 amino acids. The CDR3 loop is CASSESYNEQFF. The DNA for the CDR3 is TGTGCCAGCAGTGAGTCTTACAATGAGCAGTTCTTC.

This clone was counted between two and nine times. The chain recombines TRBV24-1 with TRBJ2-2, with 10 bases matching TRBD1. Germline V gene lookup returns CDR1 KGHDR and CDR2 SFDVKD. CDR3 size: 16 residues. V dropped 5 bases and J dropped 2; count of bases not matched to a gene: 4. Here the CDR3 reads CATSVRDRGNTGELFF. CDR3 bases: TGTGCCACCAGTGTCCGGGACAGGGGCAACACCGGGGAGCTGTTTTTT.

The genes are TRBV7-3 and TRBJ2-2; 11 positions match TRBD2. Germline-derived CDR1 and CDR2 are SGHTA and FQGTGA. The CDR3 loop spans 16 amino acids. V trimming: 5 bases; J trimming: 0 bases; junction bases outside the gene matches: 2. CDR3 sequence reads: CASSVAGGPNTGELFF. CDR3 bases: TGTGCCAGCAGCGTAGCGGGGGGGCCGAACACCGGGGAGCTGTTTTTT. The whole variable domain, remainder taken from reference TRBV7-3 and TRBJ2-2, is GAGVSQTPSNKVTEKGKYVELRCDPISGHTALYWYRQSLGQGPEFLIYFQGTGAADDSGLPNDRFFAVRPEGSVSTLKIQRTERGDSAVYLCASSVAGGPNTGELFFGEGSRLTVL.

The chain carries TRBV5-1 and TRBJ2-2, with unresolved D. Looked up from germline, CDR1 is SGHRS and CDR2 is YFSETQ. The CDR3 has 16 amino acids. Between the trimmed V and J ends, which lost 4 bases and 7 bases, there was a span of 20 bases. This CDR3 is CASSPKIGSRGGELFF. The CDR3 region has the DNA TGCGCCAGCAGCCCGAAGATCGGGTCTCGAGGCGGGGAGCTGTTTTTT.

The chain combines TRBV7-9 with TRBJ2-3; TRBD2 aligns across 7 bases. With V trimmed by 4 bases and J by 0 bases, 4 bases remained unmatched. CDR1 is SEHNR and CDR2 is FQNEAQ in the germline V gene (reference sequence). CDR3 size: 15 residues. The CDR3 region is CASSYWRGSTDTQYF. CDR3 DNA sequence: TGTGCCAGCAGCTACTGGCGGGGGAGCACAGATACGCAGTATTTT.

V gene TRBV14 combines with J gene TRBJ2-7; D not resolved. This CDR3 comprises 16 residues. V lost 4 bases and J 2 bases, leaving 18 bases between the germline ends. CDR1 is SGHDN and CDR2 is FVKESK in the germline V gene. CDR3 sequence reads: CASSPRTVWVPYEQYF. The CDR3 DNA is TGTGCCAGCAGCCCTAGAACCGTGTGGGTCCCCTACGAGCAGTACTTC.

The gene calls are TRBV5-1 and TRBJ2-2, with D possibly TRBD2 on 6 matching bases. There are 11 residues in the CDR3. V shed 6 bases and J shed 6 bases, with 6 bases lying between them. Germline assignment: CDR1 SGHRS and CDR2 YFSETQ. CDR3 sequence: CASTGAGELFF. CDR3 DNA sequence: TGCGCCAGCACGGGGGCCGGGGAGCTGTTTTTT.

This chain uses TRBV6-5 with TRBJ1-1, with 8 positions matching TRBD1. V shed 5 bases, J shed 1 base, and the junction held 3 bases outside the gene matches. CDR1 and CDR2 (germline): MNHEY, SVGAGI. The CDR3 consists of 14 residues. Written as DNA, the CDR3 is TGTGCCAGCAGTAGGACAGGGCCGAACACTGAAGCTTTCTTT. Protein: CASSRTGPNTEAFF.

The chain uses TRBV28 and TRBJ1-2, with 9 bases fitting TRBD1. Germline V lookup: CDR1 MDHEN, CDR2 SYDVKM. The CDR3 covers 14 residues. V trimming: 5 bases; J trimming: 4 bases; junction bases outside the gene matches: 5. The CDR3 nucleotides read TGTGCCAGCAGTCGACAGGGGGAAGGCTATGGCTACACCTTC. Residues: CASSRQGEGYGYTF.

The rearrangement uses TRBV7-6 and TRBJ1-1; 9 positions match TRBD1. The CDR3 is 13 residues long. V was clipped by 4 bases and J by 7 bases; unmatched bases: 4. Germline V gene data show CDR1 as SGHVS and CDR2 as FNYEAQ. CDR3 bases: TGTGCCAGCAGCTCTGGGACAGGGCGTGAAGCTTTCTTT. Protein: CASSSGTGREAFF.

The chain employs TRBV6-5 and TRBJ2-7; 9 nucleotides line up with TRBD1. The CDR3 is made up of 14 amino acids. Unmatched junction bases numbered 9, after V lost 9 bases and J lost 3 bases. Germline-derived CDR1 and CDR2 are MNHEY and SVGAGI. CDR3 residues: CASRQGDASYEQYF. Here the CDR3 DNA reads TGTGCCAGTCGACAGGGGGACGCCAGCTACGAGCAGTACTTC.

V usage is TRBV13 and J usage is TRBJ1-1; D might be TRBD1 (5 bases). Deletions cut 1 base from V and 5 bases from J, with 17 bases between. The CDR3 covers 16 residues. Germline V gene lookup returns CDR1 PRHDT and CDR2 FYEKMQ (reference sequence). CDR3: CASSLDPGQGGTEAFF. The CDR3 DNA sequence: TGTGCCAGCAGCTTAGACCCTGGGCAGGGTGGGACTGAAGCTTTCTTT.

V gene TRBV19 combines with J gene TRBJ1-2, with D perhaps matching TRBD1 (6 bases). The CDR3 has 15 amino acids. Germline CDR1 reads LNHDA; CDR2 reads SQIVND (reference sequence). The V gene lost 4 bases and the J gene lost 1 base, with 13 bases spanning the gap. Here the CDR3 reads CASSTYGQINYGYTF. In DNA form, the CDR3 reads TGTGCCAGTAGTACCTATGGACAGATTAACTATGGCTACACCTTC.

This chain joins TRBV7-3 and TRBJ2-1, with TRBD1 matching 7 bases. Germline-derived CDR1 and CDR2 are SGHTA and FQGTGA. This CDR3 has 16 residues. After removal of 4 bases from V and 12 bases from J, the junction contained 18 bases not matched to a gene. CDR3 sequence: CASSSTPGQLRRRQFF. CDR3 bases: TGTGCCAGCAGCTCCACCCCGGGACAGTTGAGGAGGAGGCAGTTCTTC.

The rearrangement links TRBV27 to TRBJ2-1, with TRBD1 matching 8 bases. Germline CDR1 is MNHEY and CDR2 is SMNVEV (reference sequence). The V and J ends lost 8 bases and 7 bases, in that order; junction bases with no gene match: 25. The CDR3 totals 19 residues. The CDR3 DNA is TGTGCCAGCCGTCCCGGCCAGGGGGCATTCGAATCTAAAATAAATGAGCAGTTCTTC. Its translation: CASRPGQGAFESKINEQFF.

V usage is TRBV7-9 and J usage is TRBJ2-7, with 8 bases matching TRBD1. The CDR3 contains 14 residues. Germline V gene sequence: CDR1 SEHNR, CDR2 FQNEAQ (reference sequence). Trimming at V came to 1 base and at J to 4 bases, leaving 3 bases not matched to a gene. The CDR3 nucleotides read TGTGCCAGCAGCTTAGACAGGGGGGTTTACGAGCAGTACTTC. Translated: CASSLDRGVYEQYF.

V is TRBV5-1 and J is TRBJ2-5; 14 positions match TRBD2. The germline V gene has CDR1 SGHRS and CDR2 YFSETQ. The trim removed 4 bases at V and 7 bases at J, leaving 9 bases unmatched. The CDR3 sequence is 16 residues long. In DNA form, the CDR3 reads TGCGCCAGCAGCACCGAGACTAGCGGGGGGGGAAGGACCCAGTACTTC. The encoded protein is CASSTETSGGGRTQYF.

The chain recombines TRBV7-9 with TRBJ2-3, with D perhaps matching TRBD1 (5 bases). This CDR3 spans 16 amino acids. V was cut by 5 bases and J by 6 bases, with 21 bases left in between. Germline loops: CDR1 SEHNR, CDR2 FQNEAQ (reference sequence). CDR3 sequence (DNA): TGTGCCAGCAGCCCCACGGAGACAGCCGATTTGGATACGCAGTATTTT. Protein product: CASSPTETADLDTQYF. The full variable domain, its missing parts supplied by reference TRBV7-9 and TRBJ2-3, is DTGVSQNPRHKITKRGQNVTFRCDPISEHNRLYWYRQTLGQGPEFLTYFQNEAQLEKSRLLSDRFSAERPKGSFSTLEIQRTEQGDSAMYLCASSPTETADLDTQYFGPGTRLTVL.